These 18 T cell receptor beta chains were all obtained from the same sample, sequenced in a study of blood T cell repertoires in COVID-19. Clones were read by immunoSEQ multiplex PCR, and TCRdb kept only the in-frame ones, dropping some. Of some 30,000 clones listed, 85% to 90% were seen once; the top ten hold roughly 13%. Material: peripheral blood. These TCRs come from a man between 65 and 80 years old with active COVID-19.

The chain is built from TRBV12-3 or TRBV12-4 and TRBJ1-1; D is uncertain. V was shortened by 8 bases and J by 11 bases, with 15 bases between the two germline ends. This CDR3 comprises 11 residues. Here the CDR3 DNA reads TGTGCCAGCCCCTGGAGGACGGGGGCTTTCTTT. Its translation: CASPWRTGAFF.

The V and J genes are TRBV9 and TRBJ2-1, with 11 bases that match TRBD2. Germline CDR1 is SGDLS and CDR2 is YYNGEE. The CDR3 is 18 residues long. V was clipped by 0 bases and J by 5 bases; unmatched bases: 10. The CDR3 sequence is CASSVASRRLAGNNEQFF. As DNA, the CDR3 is TGTGCCAGCAGCGTAGCTTCCCGACGACTAGCGGGGAACAATGAGCAGTTCTTC.

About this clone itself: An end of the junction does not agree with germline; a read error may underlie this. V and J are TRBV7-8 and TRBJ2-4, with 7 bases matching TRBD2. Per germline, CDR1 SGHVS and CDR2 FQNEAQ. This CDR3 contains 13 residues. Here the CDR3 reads CASSLEKGTKPNF. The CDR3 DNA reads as TGTGCCAGCAGCTTAGAGAAGGGGACTAAGCCGAACTTC.

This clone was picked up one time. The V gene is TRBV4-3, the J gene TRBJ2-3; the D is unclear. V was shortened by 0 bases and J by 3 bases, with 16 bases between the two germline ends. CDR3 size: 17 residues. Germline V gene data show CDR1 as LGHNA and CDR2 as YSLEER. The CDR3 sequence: CASSQDLGQRSTDTQYF. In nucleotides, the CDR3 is TGCGCCAGCAGCCAAGATCTTGGGCAGAGATCGACAGATACGCAGTATTTT.

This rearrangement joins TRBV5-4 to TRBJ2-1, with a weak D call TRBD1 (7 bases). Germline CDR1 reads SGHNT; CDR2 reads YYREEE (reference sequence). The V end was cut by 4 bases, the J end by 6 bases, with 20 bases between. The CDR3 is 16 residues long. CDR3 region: CASSPRGGGNFNEQFF. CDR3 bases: TGTGCCAGCAGCCCACGAGGGGGCGGGAATTTCAATGAGCAGTTCTTC. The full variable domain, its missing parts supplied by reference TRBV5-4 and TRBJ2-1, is ETGVTQSPTHLIKTRGQQVTLRCSSQSGHNTVSWYQQALGQGPQFIFQYYREEENGRGNFPPRFSGLQFPNYSSELNVNALELDDSALYLCASSPRGGGNFNEQFFGPGTRLTVL.

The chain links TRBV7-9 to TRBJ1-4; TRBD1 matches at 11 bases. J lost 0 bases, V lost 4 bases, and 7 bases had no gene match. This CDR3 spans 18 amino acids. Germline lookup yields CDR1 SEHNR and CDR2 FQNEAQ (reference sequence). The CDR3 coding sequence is TGTGCCAGCAGCTCCGGGACAGGGGGAATTTCAACTAATGAAAAACTGTTTTTT. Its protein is CASSSGTGGISTNEKLFF.

CDR3 in DNA: TGTGCCAGCAGTTACATCGGGGGAGCTCAGCCCCAGCATTTT. It is translated as CASSYIGGAQPQHF. The V call is TRBV6-2 or TRBV6-3, the J call TRBJ1-5; the D gene is possibly TRBD1 (5 bases). The germline gives CDR1 MNHEY, CDR2 SVGEGT. The V gene lost 2 bases and the J gene lost 6 bases, with 11 bases spanning the gap. This CDR3 contains 14 residues.

This CDR3 is CASSQAQREPDTQYF. DNA for the CDR3: TGCGCCAGCAGCCAAGCACAGCGGGAGCCAGATACGCAGTATTTT. The chain employs TRBV4-3 and TRBJ2-3, with 8 nucleotides matching TRBD2. Per germline, CDR1 LGHNA and CDR2 YSLEER. V lost 1 base, J lost 4 bases, and 4 bases stayed unmatched. The CDR3 sequence is 15 residues long.

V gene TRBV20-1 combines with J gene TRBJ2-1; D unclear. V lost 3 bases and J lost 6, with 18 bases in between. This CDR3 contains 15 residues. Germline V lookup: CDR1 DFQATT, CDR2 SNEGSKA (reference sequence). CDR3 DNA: TGCAGTGCTAGTAAGGCGTCAGGTCTTGGCAATGAGCAGTTCTTC. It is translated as CSASKASGLGNEQFF.

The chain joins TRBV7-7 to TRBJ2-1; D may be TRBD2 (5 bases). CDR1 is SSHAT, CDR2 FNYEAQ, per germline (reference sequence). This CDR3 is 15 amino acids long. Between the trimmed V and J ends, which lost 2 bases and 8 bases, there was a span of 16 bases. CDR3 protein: CASSLSTGPGDEQFF. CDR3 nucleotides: TGTGCCAGCAGCTTATCGACCGGGCCCGGGGATGAGCAGTTCTTC.

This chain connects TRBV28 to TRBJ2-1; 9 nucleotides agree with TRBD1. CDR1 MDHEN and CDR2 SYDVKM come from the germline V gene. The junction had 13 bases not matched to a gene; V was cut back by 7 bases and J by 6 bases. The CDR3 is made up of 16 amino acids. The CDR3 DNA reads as TGTGCCAGCAACGCCCGGGGGACAGGGTTCCCCAATGAGCAGTTCTTC. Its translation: CASNARGTGFPNEQFF.

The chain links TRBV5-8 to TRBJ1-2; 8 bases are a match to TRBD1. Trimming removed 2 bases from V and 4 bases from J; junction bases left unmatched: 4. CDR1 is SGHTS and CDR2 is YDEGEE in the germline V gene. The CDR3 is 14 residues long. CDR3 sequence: CASSFWTGPYGYTF. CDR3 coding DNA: TGTGCCAGCAGCTTCTGGACAGGGCCCTATGGCTACACCTTC.

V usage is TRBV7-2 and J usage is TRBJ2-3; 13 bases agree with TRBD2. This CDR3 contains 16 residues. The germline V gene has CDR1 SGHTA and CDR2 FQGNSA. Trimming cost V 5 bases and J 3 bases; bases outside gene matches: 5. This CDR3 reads CASSRRTSGRTDTQYF. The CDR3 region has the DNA TGTGCCAGCAGCCGTCGGACTAGCGGGAGAACAGATACGCAGTATTTT. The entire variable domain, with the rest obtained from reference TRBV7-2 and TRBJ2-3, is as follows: GAGVSQSPSNKVTEKGKDVELRCDPISGHTALYWYRQSLGQGLEFLIYFQGNSAPDKSGLPSDRFSAERTGGSVSTLTIQRTQQEDSAVYLCASSRRTSGRTDTQYFGPGTRLTVL.

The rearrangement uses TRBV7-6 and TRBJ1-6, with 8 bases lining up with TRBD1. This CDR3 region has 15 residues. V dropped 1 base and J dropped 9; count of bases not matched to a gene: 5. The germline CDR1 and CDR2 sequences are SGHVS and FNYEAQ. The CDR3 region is CASSLDQGAGSPLHF. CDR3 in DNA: TGTGCCAGCAGCTTAGATCAGGGGGCTGGTTCACCCCTCCACTTT.

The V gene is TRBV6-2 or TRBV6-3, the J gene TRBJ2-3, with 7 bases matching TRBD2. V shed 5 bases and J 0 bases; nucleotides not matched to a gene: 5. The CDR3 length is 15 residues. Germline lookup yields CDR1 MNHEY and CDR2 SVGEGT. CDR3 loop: CASSRSGISTDTQYF. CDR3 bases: TGTGCCAGCAGTAGAAGCGGGATTAGCACAGATACGCAGTATTTT.

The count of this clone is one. The CDR3 region has the DNA TGTGCCAGCAGCTTATCACAGGGTCTGGGCGAGCAGTACTTC. Translating gives CASSLSQGLGEQYF. The genes are TRBV7-2 and TRBJ2-7, with a tentative D call TRBD1 (6 bases). Trimming stripped 2 bases from V and 6 bases from J, with 14 bases between. CDR1 is SGHTA, CDR2 FQGNSA, per germline. The CDR3 contains 14 residues.

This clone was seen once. The CDR3 DNA reads as TGTGCCAGTAGTGGGCAGGGAGGACTTTTGAACACTGAAGCTTTCTTT. Translated, it gives CASSGQGGLLNTEAFF. The chain links TRBV19 to TRBJ1-1, with D possibly matching TRBD1 (5 bases). Trimming took 5 bases from V and 0 from J, leaving 16 bases between them. Germline-derived CDR1 and CDR2 are LNHDA and SQIVND (reference sequence). This CDR3 comprises 16 residues.

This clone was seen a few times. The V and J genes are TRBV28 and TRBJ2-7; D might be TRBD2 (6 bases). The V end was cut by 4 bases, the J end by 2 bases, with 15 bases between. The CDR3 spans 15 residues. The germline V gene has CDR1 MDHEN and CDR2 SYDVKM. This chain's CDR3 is CASSYMTSRAYEQYF. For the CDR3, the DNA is TGTGCCAGCAGTTACATGACTAGTAGGGCCTACGAGCAGTACTTC.